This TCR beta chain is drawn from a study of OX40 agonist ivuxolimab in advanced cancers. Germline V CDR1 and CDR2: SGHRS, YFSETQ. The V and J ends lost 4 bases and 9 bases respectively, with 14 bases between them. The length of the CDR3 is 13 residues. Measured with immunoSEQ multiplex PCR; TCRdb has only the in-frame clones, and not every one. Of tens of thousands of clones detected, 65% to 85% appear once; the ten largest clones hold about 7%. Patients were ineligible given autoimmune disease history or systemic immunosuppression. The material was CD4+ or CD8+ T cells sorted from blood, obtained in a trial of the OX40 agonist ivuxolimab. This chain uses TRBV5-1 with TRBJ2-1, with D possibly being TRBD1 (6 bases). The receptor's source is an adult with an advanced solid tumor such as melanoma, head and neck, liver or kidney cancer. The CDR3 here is CASSGKGGLEQFF. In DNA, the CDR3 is TGCGCCAGCAGCGGCAAAGGGGGTCTTGAGCAGTTCTTC.